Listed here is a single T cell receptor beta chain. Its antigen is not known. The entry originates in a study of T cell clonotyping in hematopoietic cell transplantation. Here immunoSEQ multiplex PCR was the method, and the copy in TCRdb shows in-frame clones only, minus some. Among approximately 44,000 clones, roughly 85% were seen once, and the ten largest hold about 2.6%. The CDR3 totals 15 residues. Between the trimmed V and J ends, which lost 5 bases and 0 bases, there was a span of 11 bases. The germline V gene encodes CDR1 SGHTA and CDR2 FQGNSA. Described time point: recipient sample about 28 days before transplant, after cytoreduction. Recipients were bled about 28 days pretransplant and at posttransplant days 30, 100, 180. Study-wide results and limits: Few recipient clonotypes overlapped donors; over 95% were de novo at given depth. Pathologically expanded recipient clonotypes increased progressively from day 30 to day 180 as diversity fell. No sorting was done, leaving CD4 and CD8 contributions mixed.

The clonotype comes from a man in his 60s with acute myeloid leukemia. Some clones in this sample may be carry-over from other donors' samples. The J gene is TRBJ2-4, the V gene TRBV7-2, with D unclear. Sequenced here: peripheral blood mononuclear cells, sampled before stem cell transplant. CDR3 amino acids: CASSPSLIAKNIQYF. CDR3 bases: TGTGCCAGCAGCCCTTCTCTAATAGCCAAAAACATTCAGTACTTC.